The source of this T cell receptor beta chain is a study of regulatory and conventional T cells in RAG deficiency (dated by TCRdb to about 2017). For the wider study: High-throughput TCR beta sequencing was used to compare the diversity and composition of the Treg, conventional CD4+ and CD8+ T cell repertoires of RAG-deficient patients with those of healthy controls. Broader findings and caveats from the paper: RAG-deficient patients showed markedly lower Shannon entropy and higher Simpson indices than control T-cell subpopulations. Unique TCR beta sequences from Treg cells were about 90-fold fewer in Omenn syndrome and CID/AS patients than controls, versus about 9.9-fold for other subsets. Some T-cell subset analyses were not performed for some subjects. All patient T-cell subsets had shorter CDR3 lengths; Omenn syndrome patients showed >80% Treg-Tconv repertoire overlap at nucleotide and amino acid level. Rather than being bona fide Treg cells, the sorted CD25-high CD127-low cells in Omenn syndrome patients may represent peripherally activated cells.

This clone appeared a single time. Which antigen it targets is not known. Base qualities are not provided; no much larger clone lies one nucleotide away. V ends up 1 base short and J 1 base short, with an unmatched junction base count of 6. The germline V gene gives CDR1 as SNHLY and CDR2 as FYNNEI. The CDR3 numbers 18 residues from cysteine through phenylalanine. Only the CDR3 region is kept as DNA, spanning 54 bases read in frame from base 1. Library prep was done by the immunoSEQ multiplex PCR assay. Genomic DNA from the sorted T-cell subsets was used to amplify rearranged TCR beta chain products, which were then sequenced. The authors' analysis ran thus. Shannon entropy and Simpson indices were used to measure how diverse the repertoire of productive TCR beta rearrangements was. To assess clonal expansion, the frequencies of the 100 most abundant productive TCR beta clonotypes were added up as a share of total reads. A self-reactivity index based on amino acid usage at CDR3beta positions 6 and 7 was applied to the TRB repertoires. Two-way ANOVA was applied to the repertoire analyses, whereas Student t or Mann-Whitney tests were applied to the flow cytometric analyses. TCRdb holds this immuneACCESS table with in-frame rearrangements only. Some clones are missing; in checked studies, unresolved V genes explain under half, and the rest has no known cause. V and J calls and clone size are those listed in that table; D and trimming were worked out from the DNA. The sample includes 45,000 or so clones, with about nine tenths observed a single time. In total, the top ten clones hold 0.51% of the sample.

Conventional CD4+ T cells were purified from blood as CD25-low CD127-high cells before genomic DNA extraction. Several healthy control donors were used as the comparison group for repertoire analyses. The same sample was also used in a study of regulatory T cells. As noted in the second study: The multiplex PCR relied on 52 forward TRBV primers and 13 reverse TRBJ primers, and amplification bias was corrected through assay-based and computational methods. Restricted unique TRB V-J pairs and skewed V and J gene usage were observed in patient repertoires, most markedly in regulatory T cells. The study compared T-cell receptor beta repertoires of sorted regulatory, conventional CD4+ and CD8+ T cells in CD3G-deficient patients with those in healthy controls. Peripheral blood mononuclear cells were isolated by Ficoll density separation. Within the immunoSEQ assay, multiplex PCR amplified rearranged TRB loci from genomic DNA. Sequencing of the TRB amplicons was done on an Illumina HiSeq platform. Custom algorithms error-filtered the raw sequences and aligned them to reference gene sequences, after which the immunoSEQ online tools were used for analysis. Productive and nonproductive TRB rearrangement frequencies were evaluated among both unique and total sequences. Group comparisons used t tests, Mann-Whitney tests or two-way ANOVA run in Prism software.

The chain is assembled from TRBV2 and TRBJ2-1; TRBD2 matches 11 bases in the middle. This clonotype originated in a human donor in good health. Sequenced material: CD4+ effector T cells sorted from blood. This receptor carries the CDR3 CASSEGLAGGPSYNEQFF. The DNA sequence is TGTGCCAGCAGTGAAGGCCTAGCGGGAGGACCTTCCTACAATGAGCAGTTCTTC.